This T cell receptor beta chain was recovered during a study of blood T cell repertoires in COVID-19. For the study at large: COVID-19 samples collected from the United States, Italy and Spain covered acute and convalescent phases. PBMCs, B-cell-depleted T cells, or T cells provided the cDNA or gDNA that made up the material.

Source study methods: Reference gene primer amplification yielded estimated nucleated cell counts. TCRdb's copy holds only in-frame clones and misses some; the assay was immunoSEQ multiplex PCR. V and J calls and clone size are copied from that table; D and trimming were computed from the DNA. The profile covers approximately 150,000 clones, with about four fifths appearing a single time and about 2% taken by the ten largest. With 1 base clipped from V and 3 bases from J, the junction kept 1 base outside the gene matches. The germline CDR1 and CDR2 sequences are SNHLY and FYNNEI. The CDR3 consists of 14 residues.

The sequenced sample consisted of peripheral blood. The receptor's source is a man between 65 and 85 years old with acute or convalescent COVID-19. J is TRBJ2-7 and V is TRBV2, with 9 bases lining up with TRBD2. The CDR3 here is CASSEGLAVYEQYF. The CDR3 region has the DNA TGTGCCAGCAGTGAAGGACTAGCGGTCTACGAGCAGTACTTC.